A single sample is the source of the 26 T cell receptor beta chains below, sequenced in a study of cytomegalovirus exposure and HLA in healthy donors. This PCR relied on a set of 60 Vbeta primers and 13 Jbeta primers. TCRdb's table, derived via immunoSEQ multiplex PCR, lists solely in-frame clones and lacks some. The repertoire consists of some 160,000 clones, with around three quarters occurring once and the leading ten covering under 2%. The specimen sequenced was PBMCs. Source of these receptors: a man aged 35 to 55 in good health and CMV-seronegative.

The V gene is TRBV10-3, the J gene TRBJ2-7, with 9 positions matching TRBD2. The CDR3 spans 15 residues. The germline CDR1 and CDR2 sequences are ENHRY and SYGVKD. Trimming removed 0 bases from V and 7 bases from J; junction bases left unmatched: 7. The CDR3 DNA reads TGTGCCATCAGTGAGTCAAATAGCGGGAGAGGAGAGCAGTACGTC. Translating gives CAISESNSGRGEQYV.

This sequence joins TRBV28 and TRBJ1-2; 7 nucleotides agree with TRBD1. Trimming took 2 bases from V and 2 from J; bases not matched to a gene: 8. This CDR3 is 16 amino acids long. The germline V gene encodes CDR1 MDHEN and CDR2 SYDVKM. The CDR3 is CASSLPARQGNYGYTF. CDR3 coding DNA: TGTGCCAGCAGTTTACCCGCTCGACAGGGAAACTATGGCTACACCTTC.

This CDR3 is CASSPRGSYNSPLHF. Written as DNA, the CDR3 is TGTGCCAGCAGTCCGAGGGGGTCCTATAATTCACCCCTCCACTTT. The V and J genes are TRBV28 and TRBJ1-6; TRBD1 is a possible D gene (6 bases). The CDR3 runs 15 residues. Germline CDR1 and CDR2: MDHEN and SYDVKM. Between the trimmed V and J ends, which lost 5 bases and 1 base, there was a span of 9 bases.

V and J are TRBV14 and TRBJ2-7; the match to TRBD2 covers 10 bases. Trimming removed 4 bases from V and 5 bases from J; junction bases left unmatched: 11. Germline assignment: CDR1 SGHDN and CDR2 FVKESK. This CDR3 is built from 16 residues. CDR3 sequence (DNA): TGTGCCAGCAGCCGCCTAGCGGGAGCCTTACTCGACGAGCAGTACTTC. Its protein product is CASSRLAGALLDEQYF. Full variable domain (outside the CDR3, taken from reference TRBV14 and TRBJ2-7): EAGVTQFPSHSVIEKGQTVTLRCDPISGHDNLYWYRRVMGKEIKFLLHFVKESKQDESGMPNNRFLAERTGGTYSTLKVQPAELEDSGVYFCASSRLAGALLDEQYFGPGTRLTVT.

This chain connects TRBV6-5 to TRBJ1-6; 9 bases map to TRBD1. CDR1 is MNHEY and CDR2 is SVGAGI in the germline V gene. The CDR3 runs to 14 residues. The V segment lost 5 bases and the J segment 6 bases; nucleotides outside the gene matches: 2. CDR3 region: CASSTDRGNSPLHF. The CDR3 nucleotides read TGTGCCAGCAGTACGGACAGGGGTAATTCACCCCTCCACTTT.

The V call is TRBV6-1, the J call TRBJ2-3; D is ambiguous. The CDR3 sequence is 14 residues long. V dropped 6 bases and J dropped 1 base, with 11 bases sitting between them. Germline CDR1 reads MNHNS; CDR2 reads SASEGT. In DNA form, the CDR3 reads TGTGCCAGCAGGAAAAGAGGAGGCACAGATACGCAGTATTTT. Its protein product is CASRKRGGTDTQYF.

The V call is TRBV28, the J call TRBJ1-1, with 7 positions matching TRBD1. J lost 3 bases, V lost 4 bases, and 20 bases had no gene match. Germline values: CDR1 MDHEN, CDR2 SYDVKM. The CDR3 loop spans 19 amino acids. The CDR3 region is CASSSTSPTGLESDTEAFF. In nucleotides, the CDR3 is TGTGCCAGCAGTTCGACCAGCCCGACAGGGTTGGAATCTGACACTGAAGCTTTCTTT.

This chain joins TRBV6-6 and TRBJ2-3; the match to TRBD1 covers 7 bases. With V trimmed by 4 bases and J by 2 bases, 9 bases remained unmatched. The V gene's germline CDR1 is MNHNY and CDR2 SVGAGI (reference sequence). This CDR3 is 16 amino acids long. The CDR3 sequence: CASSSPETGSTDTQYF. DNA of the CDR3: TGTGCCAGCAGTTCCCCAGAGACAGGGTCCACAGATACGCAGTATTTT.

The chain recombines TRBV11-2 with TRBJ2-7; D uncertain. The CDR3 extends over 15 amino acids. V shed 0 bases and J shed 5 bases, with 14 bases lying between them. Germline-derived CDR1 and CDR2 are SGHAT and FQNNGV. DNA for the CDR3: TGTGCCAGCAGCTTAGATCTGGCGGCCGGCCACGAGCAGTACTTC. Translated: CASSLDLAAGHEQYF.

V is TRBV19 and J is TRBJ2-1, with D unclear. The CDR3 extends over 17 amino acids. V lost 8 bases, J lost 2 bases, and 22 bases lay in between. CDR1 is LNHDA, CDR2 SQIVND, per germline (reference sequence). The CDR3 DNA sequence: TGTGCCAGTTCAATTTCCAGTGGAGCCCATCCCTACAATGAGCAGTTCTTC. Translated: CASSISSGAHPYNEQFF.

CDR3 amino acids: CASRDIREGLGAKNIQYF. CDR3 nucleotides: TGTGCCAGCAGAGATATACGGGAGGGCCTCGGGGCCAAAAACATTCAGTACTTC. V and J are TRBV2 and TRBJ2-4; 8 positions agree with TRBD2. Germline lookup yields CDR1 SNHLY and CDR2 FYNNEI. The CDR3 has 18 amino acids. Trimming took 6 bases from V and 1 from J; bases not matched to a gene: 14. Complete variable domain (other parts from reference TRBV2 and TRBJ2-4): EPEVTQTPSHQVTQMGQEVILRCVPISNHLYFYWYRQILGQKVEFLVSFYNNEISEKSEIFDDQFSVERPDGSNFTLKIRSTKLEDSAMYFCASRDIREGLGAKNIQYFGAGTRLSVL.

The chain recombines TRBV4-1 with TRBJ2-5; no clear D. The CDR3 totals 12 residues. Trimming removed 5 bases at V and 5 bases at J, with 9 bases between. The germline V gene encodes CDR1 MGHRA and CDR2 YSYEKL. The CDR3 sequence: CASSSHGETQYF. In nucleotides, the CDR3 is TGCGCCAGCAGCTCTCACGGGGAGACCCAGTACTTC.

This chain connects TRBV21-1 to TRBJ1-5; TRBD1 is the table's D call and was not checked against the DNA. TRBV21-1 is given as a pseudogene. CDR3 length equals 13 residues. Here the CDR3 DNA reads TGTGCCAGCAGCGGAACAGGGGAACAGCCCCAGCATTTT. Residues: CASSGTGEQPQHF.

The chain is built from TRBV10-1 and TRBJ2-3, with a possible D match to TRBD2 (5 bases). CDR1 and CDR2 (germline): WNHNN, SYGVQD (reference sequence). The CDR3 extends over 15 amino acids. V gave up 4 bases and J gave up 7 bases, with 18 bases separating them. CDR3 DNA: TGCGCCAGCAGTGTCGGGGTCGGCTTACTCAATACGCAGTATTTT. It specifies CASSVGVGLLNTQYF.

The J gene is TRBJ2-7, the V gene TRBV7-2; D perhaps matches TRBD2 (6 bases). Germline loops: CDR1 SGHTA, CDR2 FQGNSA. There are 14 residues in the CDR3. The ends were cut back, 1 base at V and 2 bases at J, with 9 bases in the middle. DNA for the CDR3: TGTGCCAGCAGCTTAGTCGCGGGACCCTACGAGCAGTACGTC. This gives the protein CASSLVAGPYEQYV.

The chain recombines TRBV9 with TRBJ2-2; the D gene is possibly TRBD2 (6 bases). The CDR3 is 15 amino acids. The V end was cut by 6 bases, the J end by 1 base, with 13 bases between. Germline CDR1 SGDLS, CDR2 YYNGEE. The chain's CDR3 is CASTPNGRNTGELFF. The CDR3 nucleotides are TGTGCCAGCACCCCCAACGGGAGGAACACCGGGGAGCTGTTTTTT.

This clone was recorded a few times. The J gene is TRBJ1-1, the V gene TRBV5-4, with unresolved D. The CDR3 loop spans 13 amino acids. In germline, CDR1 is SGHNT, CDR2 YYREEE (reference sequence). V dropped 2 bases and J dropped 6 bases, with 11 bases sitting between them. This CDR3 is CASSFGDKAEAFF. The CDR3, as DNA: TGTGCCAGCAGCTTCGGGGATAAGGCTGAAGCTTTCTTT.

The rearrangement uses TRBV20-1 and TRBJ2-7; TRBD1 matches at 9 bases. The junction had 3 bases not matched to a gene; V was cut back by 6 bases and J by 6 bases. Germline V CDR1 and CDR2: DFQATT, SNEGSKA (reference sequence). There are 11 residues in the CDR3. CDR3 amino acids: CSARTGVEQYV. The CDR3 bases are TGCAGTGCGCGGACAGGGGTCGAGCAGTACGTC.

This rearrangement joins TRBV5-4 to TRBJ2-7; tentative D call: TRBD2 (6 bases). CDR3 length: 13 amino acids. Germline V gene data show CDR1 as SGHNT and CDR2 as YYREEE (reference sequence). The ends were cut back, 4 bases at V and 3 bases at J, with 11 bases in the middle. CDR3 sequence: CASSGAGHYEQYF. The CDR3, as DNA: TGTGCCAGCAGCGGCGCGGGGCACTACGAGCAGTACTTC. The full variable domain, in which reference TRBV5-4 and TRBJ2-7 provide the parts outside the CDR3, is ETGVTQSPTHLIKTRGQQVTLRCSSQSGHNTVSWYQQALGQGPQFIFQYYREEENGRGNFPPRFSGLQFPNYSSELNVNALELDDSALYLCASSGAGHYEQYFGPGTRLTVT.

This rearrangement joins TRBV10-3 to TRBJ2-1; 10 nucleotides match TRBD2. Germline lookup yields CDR1 ENHRY and CDR2 SYGVKD. Unmatched junction bases numbered 7, after V lost 6 bases and J lost 8 bases. The CDR3 has 14 residues. CDR3 region: CAIRAGTSADEQFF. The CDR3 bases are TGTGCCATCAGGGCCGGGACTAGCGCAGATGAGCAGTTCTTC.

As concerns this clone: One end of the junction varies from germline; a read error may be responsible. The gene calls are TRBV28 and TRBJ2-6, with D perhaps TRBD1 (5 bases). Germline assignment: CDR1 MDHEN and CDR2 SYDVKM. The CDR3 has 16 amino acids. CDR3 protein: CASVDPRTAGANGLTF. Written as DNA, the CDR3 is TGTGCCAGCGTGGACCCCCGAACTGCTGGGGCCAACGGCCTGACTTTC.

The chain couples TRBV30 to TRBJ1-2; D not certain. CDR3 size: 12 residues. V shed 4 bases and J shed 8 bases, with 14 bases lying between them. Germline V gene data show CDR1 as GTSNPN and CDR2 as SVGIG (reference sequence). The CDR3 protein is CAWMEGNRGYTF. CDR3 in DNA: TGTGCCTGGATGGAGGGAAATCGCGGCTACACCTTC.

The rearrangement joins TRBV10-3 to TRBJ2-3; D is possibly TRBD1 (6 bases). This CDR3 has 16 residues. V shed 4 bases and J shed 3 bases, with 17 bases lying between them. Germline V gene lookup returns CDR1 ENHRY and CDR2 SYGVKD. DNA of the CDR3: TGTGCCATCAGTGTGCGAACCCAAACAGGGACAGATACGCAGTATTTT. Translated: CAISVRTQTGTDTQYF.

The chain has TRBV6-6 and TRBJ1-1, with TRBD1 as a possible D gene (5 bases). Germline V CDR1 and CDR2: MNHNY, SVGAGI (reference sequence). CDR3 length: 15 residues. V lost 11 bases and J 1 base, leaving 20 bases between the germline ends. Written as DNA, the CDR3 is TGTGCCGGAAGGGCGGGGCGGGCGGGGAACACTGAAGCTTTCTTT. This gives the protein CAGRAGRAGNTEAFF.

The chain combines TRBV20-1 with TRBJ2-1; the D is unclear. Germline loops: CDR1 DFQATT, CDR2 SNEGSKA (reference sequence). Trimming removed 5 bases from V and 15 bases from J, with 11 bases in between. The CDR3 totals 9 residues. CDR3 nucleotide sequence: TGCAGTGCTCCCATCGGTGGGTTCTTC. As protein: CSAPIGGFF.

J is TRBJ1-4 and V is TRBV6-1, with D tentatively TRBD1 (5 bases). The germline V gene encodes CDR1 MNHNS and CDR2 SASEGT. The CDR3 extends over 15 amino acids. The V end lost 5 bases, the J end lost 3 bases, and 13 bases lay between the germline ends. For the CDR3, the DNA is TGTGCCAGCAGTTCTAAGTGGGGGGCTAATGAAAAACTGTTTTTT. Residues: CASSSKWGANEKLFF.